The 18 T cell receptor beta chains below all came from one sample that was sequenced in a study of T-cell memory formation after mild COVID-19. From the 5' RACE reads, TCRdb called clonotypes with MiXCR, one entry per CDR3 protein. The profile shows about 400,000 distinct CDR3 sequences, approximately 18% of them singletons. The sample was PBMCs or a T cell subset sorted from them (not recorded which). These receptors were collected from a man younger than 35 who had mild COVID-19 (a few samples of this study predate the infection). Cell type and time point are not known.

This clonotype was seen many times. The chain employs TRBV29-1 and TRBJ2-3, with a weak D call TRBD1 (6 bases). The CDR3 is made up of 16 amino acids. CDR1 SQVTM and CDR2 ANQGSEA come from the germline V gene. The germline V and J ends were trimmed by 3 bases and 0 bases, with 16 bases remaining between them. CDR3 coding DNA: TGCAGCGTTGAGGGGGCAGTCAGCAGGAGCACAGATACGCAGTATTTT. Protein sequence: CSVEGAVSRSTDTQYF.

This CDR3 is CASSLESGHEQYF. CDR3 coding DNA: TGTGCCAGCAGCTTAGAGTCGGGGCACGAGCAGTACTTC. This chain links TRBV13 with TRBJ2-7, with D tentatively TRBD1 or TRBD2 (5 bases each). This CDR3 is 13 amino acids long. V dropped 1 base and J dropped 5 bases, with 9 bases sitting between them. Germline V gives CDR1 PRHDT, CDR2 FYEKMQ (reference sequence).

The chain has TRBV20-1 and TRBJ2-1, with 8 bases identical to TRBD2. Germline lookup yields CDR1 DFQATT and CDR2 SNEGSKA (reference sequence). J gave up 6 bases and V 6 bases, and 10 bases lay outside the gene matches. The CDR3 covers 14 residues. CDR3 nucleotide sequence: TGCAGTGCGACGGGGGGGATTCGTTTCAATGAGCAGTTCTTC. Its protein product is CSATGGIRFNEQFF.

The chain recombines TRBV6-5 with TRBJ1-3, with a tentative D call TRBD1 (5 bases). Germline assignment: CDR1 MNHEY and CDR2 SVGAGI. Trimming cost V 2 bases and J 7 bases, with 18 bases left between them. The CDR3 spans 16 residues. The CDR3 reads CASSYGSGTAGNTIYF. CDR3 DNA sequence: TGTGCCAGCAGTTACGGATCCGGGACTGCGGGGAACACCATATATTTT.

This clonotype was seen only a few times. The genes are TRBV20-1 and TRBJ2-5; 7 bases align to TRBD1. CDR3 length: 12 residues. From germline, CDR1 is DFQATT and CDR2 SNEGSKA (reference sequence). V gave up 3 bases and J gave up 7 bases; unmatched junction bases: 5. CDR3 sequence reads: CSARGQPLTQYF. In nucleotides, the CDR3 is TGCAGTGCTAGGGGACAGCCCTTGACCCAGTACTTC.

This chain uses TRBV4-2 with TRBJ1-1; a weak D match, TRBD1 (6 bases). The CDR3 spans 15 residues. Germline-derived CDR1 and CDR2 are LGHNA and YNFKEQ. V dropped 0 bases and J dropped 2 bases, with 10 bases sitting between them. The CDR3 bases are TGTGCCAGCAGCCAAGAGAACAGGGTTAACACTGAAGCTTTCTTT. It is translated as CASSQENRVNTEAFF.

This clonotype was seen more than once but under ten times. The J gene is TRBJ1-6, the V gene TRBV9; D is perhaps TRBD1 (5 bases). The germline CDR1 and CDR2 sequences are SGDLS and YYNGEE. This CDR3 region has 14 residues. The V end lost 3 bases, the J end lost 10 bases, and 14 bases lay between the germline ends. The CDR3, as DNA: TGTGCCAGCAGCGAAGACAGCCCGGGGTCACCCCTCCACTTT. It encodes CASSEDSPGSPLHF.

This clonotype was seen once. The chain carries TRBV18 and TRBJ1-1; the D is unclear. The CDR3 loop spans 13 amino acids. Trimming stripped 3 bases from V and 5 bases from J, with 10 bases between. CDR1 is KGHSH and CDR2 is LQKENI in the germline V gene. CDR3 nucleotide sequence: TGTGCCAGCTCACCGGCAGCCCGGACTGAAGCTTTCTTT. Its protein product is CASSPAARTEAFF.

This clonotype showed up just a few times. J is TRBJ1-2 and V is TRBV12-3 or TRBV12-4, with D hard to call. CDR3 length: 12 amino acids. The V end lost 3 bases, the J end lost 7 bases, and 9 bases lay between the germline ends. The CDR3, as DNA: TGTGCCAGCAGTTTCCGGCATTTTGGCTACACCTTC. It specifies CASSFRHFGYTF.

CDR3 loop: CASSLWREGEQYF. The CDR3 DNA reads TGCGCCAGCAGCTTGTGGCGGGAGGGCGAGCAGTACTTC. The chain combines TRBV5-1 with TRBJ2-7, with 9 bases fitting TRBD2. The CDR3 totals 13 residues. V trimming: 1 base; J trimming: 6 bases; junction bases outside the gene matches: 2. Germline values: CDR1 SGHRS, CDR2 YFSETQ.

This clonotype was detected a few times. The chain combines TRBV7-2 with TRBJ2-1, with 11 bases identical to TRBD2. The CDR3 is 12 residues long. The V gene end was trimmed by 5 bases and the J gene end by 16 bases; junction bases not matched to a gene: 7. Germline V gene sequence: CDR1 SGHTA, CDR2 FQGNSA. The CDR3 DNA reads as TGTGCCAGCAGCACTCTAGCGGGGGGATCTTTCTTC. Protein: CASSTLAGGSFF.

Of note for this clonotype: A much larger clone differs from this one at a single base, so this may be a read error. The rearrangement links TRBV6-5 to TRBJ1-6; D remains ambiguous. This CDR3 is built from 13 residues. Germline CDR1 and CDR2: MNHEY and SVGAGI. CDR3 protein: CASREKLDSPLNF. The CDR3 nucleotides read TGTGCCAGCAGGGAGAAATTGGATTCACCCCTCAACTTT.

There are many counts of this clonotype. The rearrangement links TRBV7-3 to TRBJ1-2, with TRBD1 matching 9 bases. The CDR3 has 13 residues. Trimming at V came to 5 bases and at J to 4 bases, leaving 2 bases not matched to a gene. Germline V gene lookup returns CDR1 SGHTA and CDR2 FQGTGA. The CDR3 region is CASSQGQGYGYTF. CDR3 DNA: TGTGCCAGCAGCCAGGGACAGGGCTATGGCTACACCTTC.

The chain links TRBV3-1 to TRBJ2-5, with 8 bases matching TRBD2. CDR1 is LGHDT and CDR2 is YNNKEL in the germline V gene (reference sequence). Trimming took 0 bases from V and 1 from J; bases not matched to a gene: 7. The length of the CDR3 is 17 residues. CDR3 sequence reads: CASSQDRYSGVQETQYF. The DNA for the CDR3 is TGTGCCAGCAGCCAAGATCGGTATAGCGGGGTCCAAGAGACCCAGTACTTC.

Notes on this clonotype: One end of the junction fails to match germline, which may point to a read error. This chain links TRBV19 with TRBJ2-5; 9 positions match TRBD2. Germline V CDR1 and CDR2: LNHDA, SQIVND (reference sequence). The CDR3 covers 12 residues. The CDR3 loop reads CACSGGARTQYF. For the CDR3, the DNA is TGTGCCTGTAGCGGGGGAGCCCGGACCCAGTACTTC.

About this clonotype: One end of the junction varies from germline; a read error may be responsible. The chain joins TRBV18 to TRBJ2-3; unclear D gene. This CDR3 region has 15 residues. Germline loops: CDR1 KGHSH, CDR2 LQKENI. The CDR3 nucleotides read TGTGCCGGCTCACCACCTTCGATTAGCACAGATACGCAGTATTTT. Encoded protein: CAGSPPSISTDTQYF.

This clonotype occurred a few times. The chain recombines TRBV4-1 with TRBJ2-5; 9 nucleotides line up with TRBD1. Germline trimming cut 2 bases from V and 5 bases from J; bases unmatched to any gene: 3. CDR3 length: 14 amino acids. Per the germline V gene, CDR1 is MGHRA and CDR2 is YSYEKL. The CDR3 DNA sequence: TGCGCCAGCAGCCAAAACAGGGGGCTCGAGACCCAGTACTTC. Translation: CASSQNRGLETQYF.

The chain is built from TRBV7-9 and TRBJ2-1; D tentatively fits TRBD1 or TRBD2 (5 bases each). CDR1 SEHNR and CDR2 FQNEAQ come from the germline V gene (reference sequence). With 1 base removed from V and 15 bases from J, the gap between germline ends came to 16 bases. This CDR3 comprises 13 residues. The CDR3 loop reads CASSLVPGRGSFF. The CDR3 DNA is TGTGCCAGCAGCTTAGTACCGGGACGGGGCTCGTTCTTC.